This paragraph reports one TCR beta chain. Its cognate antigen is unknown. Assay: immunoSEQ multiplex PCR; the TCRdb copy retains only in-frame clones and omits some. The repertoire holds 950,000 to 1,200,000 clones, with approximately 75% as singletons. The data stem from a study of shared clonotypes between healthy human individuals. Study-level findings and limits: The study found lower generation probabilities in non-shared clonotypes than in those shared by all four donors.

The specimen sequenced was memory CD4+ T cells from PBMCs. Subset meaning: CD45RA-negative fraction. This TCR was recovered from a man aged 18 to 29 in good health. Some clones in this sample may be carry-over from other donors' samples.

This CDR3 reads CAWSVMGFSSYEQYF. CDR3 in DNA: TGTGCCTGGAGTGTAATGGGCTTTAGCTCCTACGAGCAGTACTTC. The genes are TRBV30 and TRBJ2-7; no clear D. Trimming shortened V by 0 bases and J by 0 bases, and 12 bases separated the two germline ends. This CDR3 has 15 residues. Germline V gives CDR1 GTSNPN, CDR2 SVGIG (reference sequence).